This T cell receptor (beta chain) stems from a study of cytomegalovirus exposure and HLA in healthy donors. The PCR contained 60 Vbeta and 13 Jbeta primers. Measured with immunoSEQ multiplex PCR; TCRdb has only the in-frame clones, and not every one. The listing records approximately 72,000 clones. Study results and limitations: Fewer N-insertions (relative to the 666-donor mean) were reportedly seen in an Asian-associated ancestry cluster in a later analysis. Later analysis demonstrated an association between a missense DCLRE1C variant and TCR beta V- and J-gene trimming. CMV serostatus was the only immune exposure information that was available. While the bulk of TCR sequences proved rare, some public TCRs turned up in many donors.

In the case of this clone: Its antigen is still unknown.

This receptor was obtained from a man aged 40-49 years in good health and CMV-seronegative. The sample comprised PBMCs.

CDR3 loop: CASRSSKTGVEAFF. The CDR3 region has the DNA TGTGCCAGCAGATCTTCAAAGACAGGGGTTGAAGCTTTCTTT. The V call is TRBV5-6, the J call TRBJ1-1, with 8 bases that match TRBD1. CDR3 length: 14 residues. The ends lost 5 bases at V and 7 bases at J; junction bases unmatched: 10. Germline V gene data show CDR1 as SGHDT and CDR2 as YYEEEE. Full variable domain (outside the CDR3, taken from reference TRBV5-6 and TRBJ1-1): DAGVTQSPTHLIKTRGQQVTLRCSPKSGHDTVSWYQQALGQGPQFIFQYYEEEERQRGNFPDRFSGHQFPNYSSELNVNALLLGDSALYLCASRSSKTGVEAFFGQGTRLTVV.